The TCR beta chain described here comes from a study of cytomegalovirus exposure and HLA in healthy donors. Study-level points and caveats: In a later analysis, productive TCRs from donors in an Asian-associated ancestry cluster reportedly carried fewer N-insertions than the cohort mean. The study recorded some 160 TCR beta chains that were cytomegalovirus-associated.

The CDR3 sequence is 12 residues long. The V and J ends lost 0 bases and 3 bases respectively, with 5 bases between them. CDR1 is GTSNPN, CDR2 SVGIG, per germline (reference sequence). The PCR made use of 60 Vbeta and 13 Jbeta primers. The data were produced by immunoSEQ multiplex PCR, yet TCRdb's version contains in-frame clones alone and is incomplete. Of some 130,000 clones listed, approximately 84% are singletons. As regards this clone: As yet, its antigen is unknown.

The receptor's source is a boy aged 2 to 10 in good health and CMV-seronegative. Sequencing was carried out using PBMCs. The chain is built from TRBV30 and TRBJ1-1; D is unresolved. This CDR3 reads CAWSVLDTEAFF. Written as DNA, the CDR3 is TGTGCCTGGAGTGTCTTAGACACTGAAGCTTTCTTT.